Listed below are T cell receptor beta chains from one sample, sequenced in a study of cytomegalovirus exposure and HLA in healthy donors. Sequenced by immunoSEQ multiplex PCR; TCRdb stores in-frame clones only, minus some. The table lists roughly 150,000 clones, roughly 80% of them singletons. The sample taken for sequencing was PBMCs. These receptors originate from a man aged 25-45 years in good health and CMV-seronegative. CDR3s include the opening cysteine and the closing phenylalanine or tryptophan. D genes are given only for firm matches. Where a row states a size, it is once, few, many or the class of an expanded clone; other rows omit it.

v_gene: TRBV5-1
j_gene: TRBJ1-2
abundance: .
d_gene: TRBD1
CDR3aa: CASSFGTGGPGGGYTF
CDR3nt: TGCGCCAGCAGCTTTGGGACAGGGGGCCCTGGTGGCGGCTACACCTTC

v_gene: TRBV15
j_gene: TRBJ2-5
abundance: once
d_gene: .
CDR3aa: CATSRDLSGTQYF
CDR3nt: TGTGCCACCAGCAGAGATCTGTCAGGTACCCAGTACTTC

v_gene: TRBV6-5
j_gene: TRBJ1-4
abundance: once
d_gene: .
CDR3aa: CASSSLGGGVGEKLFF
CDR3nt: TGTGCCAGCAGTTCACTGGGCGGGGGCGTGGGTGAAAAACTGTTTTTT

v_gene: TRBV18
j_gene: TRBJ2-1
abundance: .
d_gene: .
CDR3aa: CASSPPSKSNEQFF
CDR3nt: TGTGCCAGCTCACCACCTAGCAAATCCAATGAGCAGTTCTTC

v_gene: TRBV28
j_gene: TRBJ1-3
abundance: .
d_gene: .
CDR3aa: CASSKDRPQNTIYF
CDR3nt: TGTGCCAGCAGTAAAGACAGGCCGCAAAACACCATATATTTT

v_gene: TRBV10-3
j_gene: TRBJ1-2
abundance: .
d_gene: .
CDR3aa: CAITNTGSNYGYTF
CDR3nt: TGTGCCATCACCAATACAGGGTCTAACTATGGCTACACCTTC

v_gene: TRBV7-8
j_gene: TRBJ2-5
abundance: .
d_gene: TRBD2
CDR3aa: CASSFFPSGGPETQYF
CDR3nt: TGTGCCAGCAGCTTTTTCCCGAGCGGGGGGCCAGAGACCCAGTACTTC

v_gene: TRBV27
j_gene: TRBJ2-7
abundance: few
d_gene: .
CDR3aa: CASSLYPTDYEQYF
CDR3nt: TGTGCCAGCAGTTTGTATCCGACAGATTACGAGCAGTACTTC

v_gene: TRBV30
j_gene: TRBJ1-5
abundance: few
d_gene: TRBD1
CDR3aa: CAWSTGGFQPQHF
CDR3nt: TGTGCCTGGTCGACAGGGGGCTTTCAGCCCCAGCATTTT

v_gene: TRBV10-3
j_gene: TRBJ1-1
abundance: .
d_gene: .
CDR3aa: CAISESSGVAEAFF
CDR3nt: TGTGCCATCAGTGAGTCGTCAGGGGTGGCTGAAGCTTTCTTT

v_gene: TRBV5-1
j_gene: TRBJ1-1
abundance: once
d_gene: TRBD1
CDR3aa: CASSSILYRGVRDTEAFF
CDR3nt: TGCGCCAGCAGCTCGATACTTTACAGGGGTGTGAGGGACACTGAAGCTTTCTTT

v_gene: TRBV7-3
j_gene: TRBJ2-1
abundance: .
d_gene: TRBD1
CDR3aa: CASSSTRRGGSPYNEQFF
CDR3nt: TGTGCCAGCAGCTCAACAAGGCGAGGGGGCTCCCCCTACAATGAGCAGTTCTTC

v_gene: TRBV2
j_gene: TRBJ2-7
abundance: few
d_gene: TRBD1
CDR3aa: CASSEGGTGNHEQYF
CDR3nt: TGTGCCAGCAGTGAAGGGGGGACAGGGAACCACGAGCAGTACTTC

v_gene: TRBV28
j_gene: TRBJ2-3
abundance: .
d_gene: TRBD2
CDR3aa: CASSLSPLGGRDLRNTQYF
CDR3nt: TGTGCCAGCAGTTTATCCCCCTTGGGCGGGAGGGACTTACGCAATACGCAGTATTTT

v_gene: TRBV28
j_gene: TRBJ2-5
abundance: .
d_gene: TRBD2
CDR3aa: CASSLTGLPLETQYF
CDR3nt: TGTGCCAGCAGTCTAACGGGACTACCCCTGGAGACCCAGTACTTC

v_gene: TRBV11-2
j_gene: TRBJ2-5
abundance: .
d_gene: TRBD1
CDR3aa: CASSPRDRQETQYF
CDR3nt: TGTGCCAGCAGCCCGAGGGACAGACAAGAGACCCAGTACTTC

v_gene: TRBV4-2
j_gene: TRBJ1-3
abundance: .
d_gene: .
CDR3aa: CASSQATGSSGNTIYF
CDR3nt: TGTGCCAGCAGCCAAGCGACGGGAAGCTCTGGAAACACCATATATTTT

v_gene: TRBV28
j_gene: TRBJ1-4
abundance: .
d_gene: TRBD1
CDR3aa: CASSSGQVNEKLFF
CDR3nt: TGTGCCAGCAGTTCCGGACAGGTTAATGAAAAACTGTTTTTT

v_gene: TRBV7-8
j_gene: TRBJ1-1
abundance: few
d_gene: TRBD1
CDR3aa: CASSLEGTVNTEAFF
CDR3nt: TGTGCCAGCAGCTTAGAAGGGACAGTTAACACTGAAGCTTTCTTT

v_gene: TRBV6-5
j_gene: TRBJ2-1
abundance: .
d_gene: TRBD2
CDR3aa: CASSYSRGRGGYEQFF
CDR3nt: TGTGCCAGCAGTTACTCCCGGGGGCGGGGGGGATATGAGCAGTTCTTC

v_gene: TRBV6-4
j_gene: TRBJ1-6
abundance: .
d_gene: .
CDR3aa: CASSEREGNSPLHF
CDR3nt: TGTGCCAGCAGTGAGCGGGAGGGAAACTCACCCCTCCACTTT

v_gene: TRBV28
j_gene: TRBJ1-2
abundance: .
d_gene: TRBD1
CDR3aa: CASRPPDRAGSGGYTF
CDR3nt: TGTGCCAGCAGACCCCCGGACAGGGCAGGGTCGGGTGGCTACACCTTC

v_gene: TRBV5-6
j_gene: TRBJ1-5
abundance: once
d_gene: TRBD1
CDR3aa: CASSLGDSRASNQPQHF
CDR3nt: TGTGCCAGCAGCTTGGGGGACAGCCGTGCGAGCAATCAGCCCCAGCATTTT

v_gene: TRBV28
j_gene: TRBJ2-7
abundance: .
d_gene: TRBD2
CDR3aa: CASRPAGVSYEQYF
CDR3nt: TGTGCCAGCAGGCCAGCGGGAGTTTCGTACGAGCAGTACTTC

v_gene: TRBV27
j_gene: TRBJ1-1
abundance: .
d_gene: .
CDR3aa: CASSPRTATEAFF
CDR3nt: TGTGCCAGCAGTCCCCGGACAGCCACTGAAGCTTTCTTT